These 32 T cell receptor beta chains originate from one sample sequenced in a study of T cells after yellow fever vaccination. A single record per CDR3 protein comes from TCRdb applying MiXCR to the 5' RACE reads. Here the sample spans 200,000 or so distinct CDR3 sequences, 6.5% to 7.5% being singletons. Here the sequenced sample was CD4+ T cells sorted from PBMCs, taken on the day of the yellow fever booster vaccination. The origin of the receptors is a man aged 30 to 45 who received the YFV17D yellow fever vaccine.

The genes are TRBV23-1 and TRBJ2-7; D not certain. TRBV23-1 falls under the ORF class, with uncertain function. The CDR3 totals 14 residues. V was clipped by 4 bases and J by 3 bases, with 13 bases between them. CDR3 sequence reads: CASSLIDRFYEQYF. CDR3 DNA: TGCGCCAGCAGTCTTATCGACCGCTTCTACGAGCAGTACTTC.

This clonotype was detected a few times. V gene TRBV7-9 combines with J gene TRBJ1-5; 12 bases are shared with TRBD1. V lost 1 base, J lost 7 bases, and 5 bases stayed unmatched. From germline, CDR1 is SEHNR and CDR2 FQNEAQ (reference sequence). CDR3 length: 16 residues. CDR3 loop: CASSLVGTGGSQPQHF. CDR3 bases: TGTGCCAGCAGCTTAGTGGGGACAGGGGGCAGCCAGCCCCAGCATTTT.

This chain joins TRBV6-1 and TRBJ1-2, with a weak D call TRBD1 (5 bases). Germline-derived CDR1 and CDR2 are MNHNS and SASEGT. CDR3 length equals 16 residues. V was trimmed by 5 bases and J by 0 bases, leaving 16 bases between them. CDR3 residues: CASSPPGAGPNYGYTF. The CDR3 DNA is TGTGCCAGCAGTCCCCCTGGGGCTGGCCCTAACTATGGCTACACCTTC.

Concerning this clonotype itself: The limits of the CDR3 on the DNA are not certain, so only TCRdb's listed CDR3 is given. V gene TRBV5-1 combines with J gene TRBJ2-2. The CDR3 extends over 16 residues, inclusive of both ends. Germline V lookup: CDR1 SGHRS, CDR2 YFSETQ. CDR3 region: CASSLGMRLRAGELFF.

The genes are TRBV20-1 and TRBJ1-1; D is uncertain. CDR1 is DFQATT and CDR2 is SNEGSKA in the germline V gene (reference sequence). V was pared by 0 bases and J by 6 bases, with 14 bases between. CDR3 length equals 14 residues. The CDR3 coding sequence is TGCAGTGCTAGAGATCAAGCGGGGAGAGCTGAAGCTTTCTTT. It specifies CSARDQAGRAEAFF.

This chain joins TRBV4-2 and TRBJ2-5, with D hard to call. The germline V gene has CDR1 LGHNA and CDR2 YNFKEQ. Trimming took 7 bases from V and 5 from J, leaving 11 bases between them. CDR3 size: 12 residues. This CDR3 is CASKVTGETQYF. CDR3 bases: TGTGCCAGCAAGGTTACTGGGGAGACCCAGTACTTC.

This clonotype was seen more than once but under ten times. V usage is TRBV18 and J usage is TRBJ2-3; 7 bases align to TRBD2. CDR1 and CDR2 from the germline V gene are KGHSH and LQKENI. Unmatched junction bases numbered 13, after V lost 2 bases and J lost 5 bases. This CDR3 spans 17 amino acids. The CDR3 DNA follows: TGTGCCAGCTCACCAAAGGGTACTGCGGGAGAGGGAGATACGCAGTATTTT. It encodes CASSPKGTAGEGDTQYF.

This clonotype was counted only a few times. This chain joins TRBV11-2 and TRBJ2-7; a weak D match, TRBD2 (6 bases). Trimming took 5 bases from V and 7 from J, leaving 18 bases between them. Per the germline V gene, CDR1 is SGHAT and CDR2 is FQNNGV. The CDR3 totals 14 residues. DNA of the CDR3: TGTGCCAGCAGCCCCGCAGGAGGGGTAAGGGAGCAGTACTTC. Protein product: CASSPAGGVREQYF.

This chain uses TRBV16 with TRBJ1-2; D is unclear. Germline CDR1 is KGHSY and CDR2 is FQNENV. CDR3 length equals 13 residues. The ends were cut back, 6 bases at V and 3 bases at J, with 11 bases in the middle. This CDR3 reads CASSRQEYYGYTF. The CDR3 DNA reads TGTGCCAGCAGTCGACAAGAATACTATGGCTACACCTTC.

The V and J genes are TRBV29-1 and TRBJ2-5; D is possibly TRBD2 (7 bases). The germline gives CDR1 SQVTM, CDR2 ANQGSEA. This CDR3 has 12 residues. V was shortened by 7 bases and J by 5 bases, with 14 bases between the two germline ends. DNA of the CDR3: TGCAGCGGGCGGGGGCAGAGCGAGACCCAGTACTTC. Its translation: CSGRGQSETQYF.

The chain links TRBV20-1 to TRBJ2-3, with no clear D. CDR1 and CDR2 (germline): DFQATT, SNEGSKA (reference sequence). The CDR3 contains 12 residues. Trimming shortened V by 5 bases and J by 6 bases, and 12 bases separated the two germline ends. The CDR3 DNA follows: TGCAGTGCTCTAAAGTCCTCCGATACGCAGTATTTT. Amino acids: CSALKSSDTQYF.

In this sample, this clonotype turned up a few times. The V gene is TRBV7-2, the J gene TRBJ2-7, with D unresolved. CDR3 size: 14 residues. The V and J ends lost 6 bases and 2 bases respectively, with 14 bases between them. Germline values: CDR1 SGHTA, CDR2 FQGNSA. CDR3 bases: TGTGCCAGCAGTTTAACAGTCTCAACCTACGAGCAGTACTTC. Translating gives CASSLTVSTYEQYF.

Many counts were recorded for this clonotype. The chain is built from TRBV4-3 and TRBJ2-7; 12 bases line up with TRBD2. The CDR3 runs 15 residues. The germline V gene encodes CDR1 LGHNA and CDR2 YSLEER. V trimming: 4 bases; J trimming: 3 bases; junction bases outside the gene matches: 4. In DNA, the CDR3 is TGCGCCAGCAGCCGCGAGACTAGCGGGGGCTACGAGCAGTACTTC. Its protein is CASSRETSGGYEQYF.

This clonotype was detected many times. The V call is TRBV12-3 or TRBV12-4, the J call TRBJ2-2, with D possibly matching TRBD1 (6 bases). V lost 2 bases, J lost 14 bases, and 9 bases lay in between. The CDR3 loop spans 11 amino acids. The CDR3 nucleotides read TGTGCCAGCAGTTTAAAGGGGGTACTGTTTTTT. Its protein is CASSLKGVLFF.

This clonotype was observed at least ten times. Written as DNA, the CDR3 is TGCAGGGGCACTAGCGGTGTTAGCACAGATACGCAGTATTTT. It specifies CRGTSGVSTDTQYF. The chain links TRBV20-1 to TRBJ2-3; 8 bases align to TRBD2. The CDR3 loop spans 14 amino acids. The V gene's germline CDR1 is DFQATT and CDR2 SNEGSKA (reference sequence).

At least ten counts were recorded for this clonotype. This chain links TRBV7-4 with TRBJ2-7; the D is unclear. Germline assignment: CDR1 SGHVT and CDR2 SQSDAQ. The CDR3 contains 15 residues. Deletions cut 8 bases from V and 6 bases from J, with 23 bases between. CDR3 loop: CASDSDRTLSREQYF. The CDR3 DNA reads as TGTGCCAGCGACTCGGACCGAACACTCTCCCGCGAGCAGTACTTC.

This clonotype was found a few times. This chain connects TRBV2 to TRBJ2-3; D gene unclear. Germline V gives CDR1 SNHLY, CDR2 FYNNEI. Trimming shortened V by 3 bases and J by 11 bases, and 15 bases separated the two germline ends. CDR3 length: 13 amino acids. The CDR3 sequence: CASSDERAARQYF. The CDR3 nucleotides read TGTGCCAGCAGTGACGAAAGGGCGGCAAGGCAGTATTTT.

The chain has TRBV10-1 and TRBJ2-7, with 10 bases matching TRBD1. Germline CDR1 is WNHNN and CDR2 is SYGVQD (reference sequence). The CDR3 length is 17 residues. The ends lost 6 bases at V and 3 bases at J; junction bases unmatched: 14. The CDR3 nucleotides are TGCGCCAGCAGCCGACCCCACCCGGGACAGGGGCACTACGAGCAGTACTTC. This sequence encodes CASSRPHPGQGHYEQYF.

The chain joins TRBV19 to TRBJ1-5; D is ambiguous. The V and J ends lost 7 bases and 10 bases respectively, with 20 bases between them. Germline V gives CDR1 LNHDA, CDR2 SQIVND (reference sequence). CDR3 length: 14 amino acids. The DNA of the CDR3 is TGTGCCAGTACCCCGGGAATTAGAAATAGTCCCCAGCATTTT. Amino acid sequence: CASTPGIRNSPQHF.

In its sample, this clonotype was seen a few times. The chain joins TRBV4-2 to TRBJ2-1; 11 nucleotides line up with TRBD2. V was clipped by 3 bases and J by 7 bases; unmatched bases: 8. The CDR3 length is 16 residues. Germline V gene data show CDR1 as LGHNA and CDR2 as YNFKEQ. The CDR3 spells CASSQAGTSGWNEQFF. CDR3 nucleotide sequence: TGTGCCAGCAGCCAGGCCGGGACTAGCGGCTGGAATGAGCAGTTCTTC.

This clonotype was seen many times. This chain joins TRBV4-3 and TRBJ2-7; 7 bases map to TRBD1. The V gene end was trimmed by 3 bases and the J gene end by 4 bases; junction bases not matched to a gene: 6. Germline CDR1 reads LGHNA; CDR2 reads YSLEER. The CDR3 sequence is 14 residues long. The CDR3 sequence: CASSQGQWEYEQYF. For the CDR3, the DNA is TGCGCCAGCAGCCAGGGACAGTGGGAATACGAGCAGTACTTC.

V gene TRBV5-5 combines with J gene TRBJ2-5, with TRBD1 as a possible D gene (5 bases). Per the germline V gene, CDR1 is SGHKS and CDR2 is YYEKEE (reference sequence). The CDR3 extends over 16 amino acids. The ends were cut back, 3 bases at V and 5 bases at J, with 20 bases in the middle. In nucleotides, the CDR3 is TGTGCCAGCAGCTCGGCTTCCTACCCAGGGCGGGAGACCCAGTACTTC. The encoded protein is CASSSASYPGRETQYF.

This clonotype was picked up many times. The chain employs TRBV28 and TRBJ2-5; 7 nucleotides align to TRBD1. The J segment lost 3 bases and the V segment lost 5 bases, leaving 6 bases of the junction unmatched. Germline V gene lookup returns CDR1 MDHEN and CDR2 SYDVKM. This CDR3 contains 14 residues. The CDR3 region is CASSPWDRKETQYF. CDR3 DNA: TGTGCCAGCAGTCCGTGGGACAGAAAAGAGACCCAGTACTTC.

This clonotype was counted a few times. The gene calls are TRBV27 and TRBJ2-3; a possible D gene is TRBD2 (5 bases). Germline V lookup: CDR1 MNHEY, CDR2 SMNVEV (reference sequence). The CDR3 length is 15 residues. Trimming removed 2 bases from V and 0 bases from J, with 9 bases in between. The CDR3 region has the DNA TGTGCCAGCAGTTTAGGAGGTCTTAGCACAGATACGCAGTATTTT. Encoded protein: CASSLGGLSTDTQYF.

This clonotype was detected ten times or more. CDR3 loop: CASSFPVGGETQYF. Here the CDR3 DNA reads TGTGCCAGCAGCTTTCCAGTGGGTGGGGAGACCCAGTACTTC. The V gene is TRBV5-6, the J gene TRBJ2-5; D remains unclear. V dropped 2 bases and J dropped 5 bases, with 13 bases sitting between them. Germline-derived CDR1 and CDR2 are SGHDT and YYEEEE. This CDR3 region has 14 residues.

Ten or more counts support this clonotype. The chain is built from TRBV5-1 and TRBJ2-1; a possible D gene is TRBD1 (6 bases). CDR3 length: 16 residues. Germline V gene sequence: CDR1 SGHRS, CDR2 YFSETQ. V lost 4 bases, J lost 4 bases, and 18 bases lay in between. CDR3 protein: CASSQAAQGRYNEQFF. In DNA, the CDR3 is TGCGCCAGCAGCCAGGCCGCGCAGGGGCGATACAATGAGCAGTTCTTC.

This clonotype was counted ten times or more. V usage is TRBV7-8 and J usage is TRBJ2-1; 9 bases line up with TRBD2. V trimming: 7 bases; J trimming: 3 bases; junction bases outside the gene matches: 1. Germline CDR1 reads SGHVS; CDR2 reads FQNEAQ. This CDR3 has 13 residues. The CDR3 bases are TGTGCCAGCAAGCGGGAGGTCTACAATGAGCAGTTCTTC. Amino acids: CASKREVYNEQFF.

This chain connects TRBV19 to TRBJ2-7; 8 bases fit TRBD1. With 5 bases clipped from V and 5 bases from J, the junction kept 11 bases outside the gene matches. Looked up from germline, CDR1 is LNHDA and CDR2 is SQIVND (reference sequence). The CDR3 totals 15 residues. CDR3 bases: TGTGCCAGTAGTTCTGGGACAGGTGGGATGAACGAGCAGTACTTC. The encoded protein is CASSSGTGGMNEQYF.

This clonotype was seen repeatedly, ten times or more. This chain links TRBV20-1 with TRBJ2-1; possible D gene TRBD1, 5 bases. CDR1 and CDR2 (germline): DFQATT, SNEGSKA (reference sequence). The CDR3 sequence is 16 residues long. The germline V and J ends were trimmed by 5 bases and 4 bases, with 21 bases remaining between them. The CDR3 sequence is CSAGLVARKGYNEQFF. In DNA form, the CDR3 reads TGCAGTGCTGGTCTCGTTGCGCGGAAGGGGTACAATGAGCAGTTCTTC.

This clonotype occurred many times. The chain carries TRBV15 and TRBJ2-3; tentatively, D is TRBD2 (5 bases). The CDR3 totals 15 residues. Germline CDR1 LNHNV, CDR2 YYDKDF (reference sequence). Deletions cut 0 bases from V and 2 bases from J, with 9 bases between. CDR3 loop: CATSRDGKFTDTQYF. The CDR3, as DNA: TGTGCCACCAGCAGAGACGGGAAATTCACAGATACGCAGTATTTT.

The chain's CDR3 is CAITRGGNSGTDTQYF. For the CDR3, the DNA is TGTGCCATCACCAGAGGGGGGAATTCAGGCACAGATACGCAGTATTTT. The chain recombines TRBV10-3 with TRBJ2-3, with D possibly called TRBD1 or TRBD2 (6 bases each). CDR3 length equals 16 residues. V lost 7 bases and J lost 1, with 18 bases in between. CDR1 ENHRY and CDR2 SYGVKD come from the germline V gene.

The genes are TRBV30 and TRBJ2-1; maybe TRBD1 (6 bases). The CDR3 sequence is 12 residues long. V lost 5 bases and J 8 bases, leaving 13 bases between the germline ends. The germline gives CDR1 GTSNPN, CDR2 SVGIG (reference sequence). CDR3 loop: CAWDRSFHEQFF. The DNA of the CDR3 is TGTGCCTGGGACAGGAGTTTCCATGAGCAGTTCTTC.